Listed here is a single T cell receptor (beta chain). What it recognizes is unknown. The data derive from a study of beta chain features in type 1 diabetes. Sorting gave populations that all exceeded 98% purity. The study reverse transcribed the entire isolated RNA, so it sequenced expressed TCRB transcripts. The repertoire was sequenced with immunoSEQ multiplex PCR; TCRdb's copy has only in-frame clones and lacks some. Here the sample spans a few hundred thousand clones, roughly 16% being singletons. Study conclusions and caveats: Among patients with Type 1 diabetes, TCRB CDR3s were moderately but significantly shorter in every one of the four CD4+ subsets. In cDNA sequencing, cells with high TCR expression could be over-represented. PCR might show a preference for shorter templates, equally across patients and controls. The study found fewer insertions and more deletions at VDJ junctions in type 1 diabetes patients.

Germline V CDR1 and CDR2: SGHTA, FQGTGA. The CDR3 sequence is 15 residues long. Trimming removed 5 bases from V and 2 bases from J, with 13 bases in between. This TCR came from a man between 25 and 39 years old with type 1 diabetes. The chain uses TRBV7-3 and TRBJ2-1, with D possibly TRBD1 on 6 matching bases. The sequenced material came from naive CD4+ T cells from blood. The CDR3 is CASSPDKGAYNEQFF. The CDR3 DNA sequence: TGTGCCAGCAGCCCCGATAAGGGGGCCTACAATGAGCAGTTCTTC.